The source of this T cell receptor beta chain is a study of control samples from healthy donors and cancer patients. V lost 1 base to trimming and J lost 4 bases, with 11 bases between them. The CDR3 has 15 residues. In germline, CDR1 is SGHKS, CDR2 YYEKEE (reference sequence). Data came from immunoSEQ multiplex PCR; TCRdb stores just in-frame clones and leaves some out. In the table there are roughly 30,000 clones, approximately 79% of which are singletons. This chain joins TRBV5-5 and TRBJ1-4, with a possible D match to TRBD1 (5 bases). The receptor was derived from a man aged 55 to 70 with head and neck cancer. Sample: PBMCs. CDR3 protein: CASSLQGNLNEKLFF. In DNA form, the CDR3 reads TGTGCCAGCAGCTTGCAGGGCAACCTTAATGAAAAACTGTTTTTT.